The rows below give T cell receptor beta chains drawn from one sample of a study of OX40 agonist ivuxolimab in advanced cancers. Profiled with immunoSEQ multiplex PCR; TCRdb holds only in-frame clones, not every one. The sample includes under 85,000 clones, roughly 80% of them seen just once. Sample: CD4+ or CD8+ T cells sorted from blood, taken in a trial of the OX40 agonist ivuxolimab. The receptor source for this set is an adult with an advanced solid tumor such as melanoma, head and neck, liver or kidney cancer. Both conserved end residues are part of each CDR3. Each record gives: clone size, J gene, D gene, V gene, CDR3 protein, CDR3 DNA. D genes are given only for firm matches. Size is stated for part of the rows, as once, few or many counts, or as a class when the clone is expanded.

- | TRBJ1-2 | - | TRBV10-3 | CAISPDSEGYGYTF | TGTGCCATCAGTCCGGACTCCGAGGGCTATGGCTACACCTTC
- | TRBJ1-1 | - | TRBV7-6 | CASSLNRNTEAFF | TGTGCCAGCAGCTTAAATAGAAACACTGAAGCTTTCTTT
- | TRBJ1-4 | - | TRBV6-5 | CASSPPGGGNEKLFF | TGTGCCAGCAGCCCTCCCGGCGGGGGTAATGAAAAACTGTTTTTT
- | TRBJ1-4 | - | TRBV15 | CATSRTDTKTKLFF | TGTGCCACCAGCAGGACGGACACGAAAACAAAACTGTTTTTT
few | TRBJ1-4 | - | TRBV9 | CASSLGPLEKLFF | TGTGCCAGCAGCCTTGGGCCGCTTGAAAAACTGTTTTTT
- | TRBJ2-1 | TRBD1 | TRBV7-3 | CASSIRDSSYNEQFF | TGTGCCAGCAGCATCCGGGACAGCTCCTACAATGAGCAGTTCTTC
- | TRBJ1-5 | - | TRBV4-3 | CASSQDRGFPNQPQHF | TGCGCCAGCAGCCAAGATCGGGGTTTCCCCAATCAGCCCCAGCATTTT
- | TRBJ2-7 | - | TRBV5-4 | CASSPSSAESYEQYF | TGTGCCAGCAGCCCGTCTAGCGCGGAGTCCTACGAGCAGTACTTC
- | TRBJ1-1 | TRBD1 | TRBV4-2 | CASSQDPTGSTMNTEAFF | TGTGCCAGCAGCCAAGACCCGACAGGGAGTACCATGAACACTGAAGCTTTCTTT
- | TRBJ2-6 | TRBD1 | TRBV9 | CASSQTTGTFAGANVLTF | TGTGCCAGCAGCCAGACGACAGGGACGTTCGCCGGGGCCAACGTCCTGACTTTC
once | TRBJ2-7 | - | TRBV19 | CASSMEKGYSYEQYF | TGTGCCAGTAGTATGGAGAAGGGCTACTCCTACGAGCAGTACTTC
- | TRBJ1-2 | - | TRBV6-6 | CASSLLGDYGYTF | TGTGCCAGCAGCCTCCTTGGGGACTATGGCTACACCTTC
- | TRBJ2-7 | - | TRBV5-4 | CASSSPTRKTGPEQYF | TGTGCCAGCAGCTCACCCACCAGAAAGACCGGTCCCGAGCAGTACTTC
- | TRBJ2-3 | TRBD1 | TRBV9 | CASSGLDRVPDTQYF | TGTGCCAGCAGCGGGTTAGACAGGGTCCCAGATACGCAGTATTTT
- | TRBJ1-2 | - | TRBV6-5 | CASSYRGDGYTF | TGTGCCAGCAGTTACCGAGGAGATGGCTACACCTTC
- | TRBJ2-5 | TRBD2 | TRBV7-2 | CASSLGGRAQETQYF | TGTGCCAGCAGCTTAGGTGGGAGGGCCCAAGAGACCCAGTACTTC
- | TRBJ1-5 | - | TRBV7-2 | CASSLDSGNQPQHF | TGTGCCAGCAGCTTAGACTCAGGCAATCAGCCCCAGCATTTT
- | TRBJ2-3 | TRBD1 | TRBV7-9 | CASSRTGQGGTDTQYF | TGTGCCAGCAGCCGAACGGGACAGGGGGGCACAGATACGCAGTATTTT
- | TRBJ1-1 | - | TRBV7-2 | CASSFSGTEAFF | TGTGCCAGCAGCTTTTCCGGAACTGAAGCTTTCTTT
- | TRBJ2-3 | - | TRBV11-3 | CASSFPLGRTSTDTQYF | TGTGCCAGCAGCTTTCCTCTCGGCAGGACTAGCACAGATACGCAGTATTTT
- | TRBJ2-6 | - | TRBV18 | CASSRYGSSSGANVLTF | TGTGCCAGCTCACGCTACGGGTCTTCCTCTGGGGCCAACGTCCTGACTTTC
- | TRBJ2-5 | - | TRBV9 | CASSAPGPTETQYF | TGTGCCAGCAGCGCCCCGGGTCCGACGGAGACCCAGTACTTC
- | TRBJ1-5 | - | TRBV9 | CASSGGGSQPQHF | TGTGCCAGCAGCGGAGGGGGATCCCAGCCCCAGCATTTT
- | TRBJ1-2 | - | TRBV5-8 | CASMHRRTLLRGYTF | TGTGCCAGCATGCACCGGCGGACCTTGCTGAGAGGCTACACCTTC
- | TRBJ1-1 | - | TRBV6-5 | CASSYWGRNTEAFF | TGTGCCAGCAGTTACTGGGGCCGGAACACTGAAGCTTTCTTT
once | TRBJ2-1 | TRBD2 | TRBV4-3 | CASSQDTGGIYNEQFF | TGCGCCAGCAGCCAAGATACGGGGGGGATATACAATGAGCAGTTCTTC
- | TRBJ1-4 | TRBD1 | TRBV6-1 | CAISESGQGGEKLFF | TGTGCCATCAGTGAGTCGGGACAGGGTGGTGAAAAACTGTTTTTT
few | TRBJ1-4 | - | TRBV19 | CASLRWGASEKLFF | TGTGCCAGTCTCCGGTGGGGGGCAAGCGAAAAACTGTTTTTT
- | TRBJ2-5 | - | TRBV11-2 | CASSPQQTRQETQYF | TGTGCCAGCAGCCCCCAGCAGACACGACAAGAGACCCAGTACTTC
- | TRBJ2-5 | - | TRBV27 | CASSLNSGEETQYF | TGTGCCAGCAGTTTAAATTCAGGGGAAGAGACCCAGTACTTC
- | TRBJ1-1 | - | TRBV6-5 | CASSYSTRGTEAFF | TGTGCCAGCAGTTACTCGACCAGGGGCACTGAAGCTTTCTTT
- | TRBJ1-4 | TRBD1 | TRBV5-5 | CASSLGGTGRNEKLFF | TGTGCCAGCAGCTTGGGGGGGACAGGGAGGAATGAAAAACTGTTTTTT
- | TRBJ1-2 | - | TRBV6-6 | CASSVILGYGYTF | TGTGCCAGCAGTGTAATCTTGGGGTATGGCTACACCTTC
- | TRBJ2-7 | - | TRBV9 | CASSVVGQSYEQYF | TGTGCCAGCAGCGTAGTGGGGCAGTCCTACGAGCAGTACTTC
- | TRBJ1-4 | - | TRBV5-1 | CASSLGEQMKKLFF | TGCGCCAGCAGCTTGGGGGAACAAATGAAAAAACTGTTTTTT
once | TRBJ2-1 | - | TRBV11-3 | CASSLDGVVGWFF | TGTGCCAGCAGCTTAGATGGAGTAGTAGGTTGGTTCTTC
- | TRBJ2-7 | - | TRBV9 | CASSLMLGGEGEQYF | TGTGCCAGCAGCCTCATGCTCGGGGGAGAAGGCGAGCAGTACTTC
- | TRBJ2-1 | - | TRBV7-3 | CASSHQGNEQFF | TGTGCCAGCAGCCATCAGGGCAATGAGCAGTTCTTC
few | TRBJ1-1 | - | TRBV18 | CASSPTLTTEAFF | TGTGCCAGCTCACCCACCCTGACGACTGAAGCTTTCTTT
- | TRBJ1-1 | TRBD1 | TRBV9 | CASSVGQGVAVTEAFF | TGTGCCAGCAGCGTAGGACAGGGGGTGGCCGTCACTGAAGCTTTCTTT
- | TRBJ1-1 | - | TRBV6-1 | CASSIELNTEAFF | TGTGCCAGCAGCATAGAGTTGAACACTGAAGCTTTCTTT
few | TRBJ2-7 | - | TRBV13 | CASSLLRGQPSYEQYF | TGTGCCAGCAGCTTACTGCGGGGACAACCGTCCTACGAGCAGTACTTC
- | TRBJ2-7 | TRBD2 | TRBV9 | CASSVERESYEQYF | TGTGCCAGCAGCGTCGAGCGGGAGAGCTACGAGCAGTACTTC
- | TRBJ1-5 | TRBD1 | TRBV27 | CASSRAGTGDYQPQHF | TGTGCCAGCAGCCGGGCCGGAACAGGGGATTATCAGCCCCAGCATTTT
- | TRBJ1-3 | - | TRBV27 | CASSLSDSGNTIYF | TGTGCCAGCAGTTTATCGGACTCTGGAAACACCATATATTTT
- | TRBJ1-2 | TRBD1 | TRBV27 | CASSSLGQGAGGYTF | TGTGCCAGCAGTTCCCTGGGACAGGGGGCGGGAGGCTACACCTTC
once | TRBJ2-1 | TRBD2 | TRBV19 | CASSIPGGEQFF | TGTGCCAGTAGTATTCCGGGGGGTGAGCAGTTCTTC
- | TRBJ2-1 | - | TRBV19 | CASRTYSWGEQFF | TGTGCCAGTAGGACGTACTCCTGGGGTGAGCAGTTCTTC
- | TRBJ2-3 | - | TRBV11-2 | CASSLVETGTDTQYF | TGTGCCAGCAGCTTAGTAGAAACAGGCACAGATACGCAGTATTTT